The next 2 T cell receptor beta chains were all read from a single sample in a study of CD8+CD57+ T cells in acquired aplastic anemia. Genomic DNA, the template, was used for profiling of the TCR beta VDJ and CDR3. TCRdb used MiXCR to reprocess the reads, holding one entry per CDR3 protein. There are under 200,000 distinct CDR3 sequences in the sample; around 52% occur only once, and roughly 30% lies in the top ten. Sequencing was done on patients that had shown CD8+CD57+ cell expansion by flow cytometry. Specimen: sorted CD4+, CD8+, or CD8+CD57+ T cells (not recorded which) from PBMCs. Receptors originate from a human donor with aplastic anemia.

This clonotype was counted only a few times. V and J are TRBV2 and TRBJ2-5; 8 bases line up with TRBD2. The CDR3 loop spans 13 amino acids. The germline gives CDR1 SNHLY, CDR2 FYNNEI. V lost 8 bases to trimming and J lost 4 bases; unmatched junction nucleotides: 6. The CDR3 nucleotides read TGTGCCAGCCATCGGGGGGGGGCAGAGACCCAGTACTTC. This translates into CASHRGGAETQYF.

The chain uses TRBV19 and TRBJ1-2; D is perhaps TRBD1 (5 bases). Trimming cost V 3 bases and J 4 bases, with 15 bases left between them. Germline CDR1 reads LNHDA; CDR2 reads SQIVND (reference sequence). This CDR3 has 15 amino acids. DNA of the CDR3: TGTGCCAGTAGTATCGTGGGGGGAAGTCTCTATGGCTACACCTTC. Translating gives CASSIVGGSLYGYTF.